The rows below give T cell receptor beta chains drawn from one sample of a study of cytomegalovirus exposure and HLA in healthy donors. Some clones are missing from TCRdb's copy, which holds only in-frame ones; the method was immunoSEQ multiplex PCR. This sample has 150,000 to 200,000 clones; over 65% occur once, and the top ten carry approximately 4.4%. The sequencing input was PBMCs. The receptors come from a man aged 18-30 years in good health and CMV-seropositive. Both conserved end residues are part of each CDR3. The D gene is left open where the match is weak. Clone size is shown for a subset of rows, as once, few, many or a class of expanded clone.

d_call clone_size j_call v_call cdr3_nt cdr3_aa
TRBD1 . TRBJ1-5 TRBV10-1 TGCGCCAGCAGTGCCGGGACAGGTGATCAGCCCCAGCATTTT CASSAGTGDQPQHF
. few TRBJ2-6 TRBV5-6 TGTGCCAGCAGCTTGGAACCTACTGGGGCCAACGTCCTGACTTTC CASSLEPTGANVLTF
TRBD1 . TRBJ1-1 TRBV5-1 TGCGCCAGCAGCTTGGAGGGGGCGTCTGAAGCTTTCTTT CASSLEGASEAFF
. . TRBJ1-2 TRBV10-2 TGCGCCAGCAGTGAAACCAAAGCCCACTACACCTTC CASSETKAHYTF
TRBD1 . TRBJ2-1 TRBV7-2 TGTGCCAGCACCTCGTACCGGGACAGGGGCTACAATGAGCAGTTCTTC CASTSYRDRGYNEQFF
TRBD1 . TRBJ1-2 TRBV7-8 TGTGCCAGCAGCCCTGACAGGGGGTCCTATGGCTACACCTTC CASSPDRGSYGYTF
. . TRBJ1-1 TRBV7-6 TGTGCCAGCAGCTTTGGGGGGTGGGGTACTGAAGCTTTCTTT CASSFGGWGTEAFF
TRBD2 . TRBJ2-5 TRBV2 TGTGCCAGCAGTGGGACTAGCGGGGCCCAGTACTTC CASSGTSGAQYF
. few TRBJ2-1 TRBV11-3 TGTGCCAGCAGCCCCGCTTCCAGGGGAGGGTATGAGCAGTTCTTC CASSPASRGGYEQFF
. . TRBJ2-2 TRBV11-2 TGTGCCAGCAGCTTAGGAGGGTCCGGGGAGCTGTTTTTT CASSLGGSGELFF
. . TRBJ2-3 TRBV18 TGTGCCAGCTCCACAACAGTCACAGATACGCAGTATTTT CASSTTVTDTQYF